The present T cell receptor beta chain was sequenced within a study of blood T cell repertoires in COVID-19. At the level of the study: COVID-19 samples from acute and convalescent phases originated in the United States, Italy and Spain. From T cells, B-cell-depleted T cells, or PBMCs came the material, which was cDNA or gDNA.

Someone with COVID-19 had been met by exposed participants within 2 weeks before study entry. The protocol was immunoSEQ multiplex PCR, while the TCRdb copy is restricted to in-frame clones and leaves out a portion. Among some 320,000 clones listed, roughly nine tenths were seen once. CDR1 is SGHNT, CDR2 YYREEE, per germline (reference sequence). V dropped 4 bases and J dropped 1; count of bases not matched to a gene: 3. This CDR3 contains 15 residues. The chain has TRBV5-4 and TRBJ2-2; the match to TRBD2 covers 8 bases. This clonotype originated in a woman between 50 and 59 years old who had been exposed to COVID-19. The sequencing sample was made of PBMCs or T cells enriched from blood (not recorded which). CDR3 sequence reads: CASSAGGGNTGELFF. CDR3 nucleotide sequence: TGTGCCAGCAGCGCGGGGGGTGGGAACACCGGGGAGCTGTTTTTT.